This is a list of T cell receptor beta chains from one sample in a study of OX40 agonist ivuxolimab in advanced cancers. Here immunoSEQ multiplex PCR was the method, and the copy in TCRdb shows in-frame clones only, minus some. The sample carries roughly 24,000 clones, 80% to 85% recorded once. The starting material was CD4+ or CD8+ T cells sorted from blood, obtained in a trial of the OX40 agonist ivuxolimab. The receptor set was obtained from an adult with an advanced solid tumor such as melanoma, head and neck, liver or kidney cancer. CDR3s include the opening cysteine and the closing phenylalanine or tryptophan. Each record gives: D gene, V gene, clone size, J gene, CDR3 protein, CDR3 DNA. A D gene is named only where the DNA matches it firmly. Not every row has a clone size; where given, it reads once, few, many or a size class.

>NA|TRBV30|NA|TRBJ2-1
CAWSDSRTGAQFF
TGTGCCTGGAGTGATTCCAGGACGGGTGCGCAGTTCTTC
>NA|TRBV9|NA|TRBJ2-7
CASSVYGGAIYEQYF
TGTGCCAGCAGCGTATATGGGGGGGCCATCTACGAGCAGTACTTC
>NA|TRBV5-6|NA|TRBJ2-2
CASSLTRMGTGELFF
TGTGCCAGCAGCTTGACGCGTATGGGCACCGGGGAGCTGTTTTTT
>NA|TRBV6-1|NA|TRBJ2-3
CASSVQGTQYF
TGTGCCAGCAGTGTACAGGGTACGCAGTATTTT
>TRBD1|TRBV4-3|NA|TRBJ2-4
CASSHLQPRTGLGTKNIQYF
TGCGCCAGCAGCCACTTGCAACCAAGGACAGGCCTTGGGACCAAAAACATTCAGTACTTC
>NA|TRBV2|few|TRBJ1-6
CASREGGSPLHF
TGTGCCAGCAGGGAGGGAGGGTCACCCCTCCACTTT
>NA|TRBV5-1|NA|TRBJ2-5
CASSPFMGGGETQYF
TGCGCCAGCAGCCCCTTCATGGGCGGAGGGGAGACCCAGTACTTC
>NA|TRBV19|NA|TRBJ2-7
CASSIAQNSYEQYF
TGTGCCAGTAGTATAGCACAGAACTCCTACGAGCAGTACTTC
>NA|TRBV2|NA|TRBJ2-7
CASSAGFNYEQYF
TGTGCCAGCAGTGCCGGCTTTAACTACGAGCAGTACTTC
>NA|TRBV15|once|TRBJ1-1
CATSRVVNAASTVSAFF
TGTGCCACCAGCAGAGTAGTGAATGCAGCCTCAACGGTATCAGCTTTCTTT